This T cell receptor (beta chain) derives from a study of T cell repertoires in cytomegalovirus infection. In the study overall: The authors used CMV epitopes that were HLA-C-restricted (recently identified) and HLA-B-restricted (well studied).

This clonotype has more than one count but fewer than ten. The antigen is undetermined. Germline V lookup: CDR1 SGHVS, CDR2 FNYEAQ. The CDR3 runs to 15 residues. V lost 3 bases and J lost 5, with 15 bases in between. The study, taken as a whole, reports: Cumulative frequency (of public TCR beta family members) identified carriers of CMV plus the relevant HLA. Ex vivo, HLA-C-restricted CMV-specific TCR beta clonotypes prevailed over the rest of the response.

MiXCR was run by TCRdb on the reads, yielding one entry per CDR3 protein. Among under 130,000 distinct CDR3 sequences listed, around 40% were seen once. This TCR was sampled from a human donor in good health (CMV status not recorded). Some clones in this sample may be carry-over from other donors' samples. Sequenced here: CD8+ T cells from cultured PBMCs, sampled from culture after CMV antigen stimulation. The rearrangement joins TRBV7-6 to TRBJ2-3; a weak D match, TRBD2 (5 bases). CDR3 region: CASSFEPGSGDTQYF. CDR3 nucleotide sequence: TGTGCCAGCAGCTTCGAACCGGGGTCGGGAGATACGCAGTATTTT.